This T cell receptor beta chain was found in a study of blood T cells in healthy people across ages. V shed 5 bases and J shed 4 bases, with 13 bases lying between them. Germline CDR1 and CDR2: SGHDN and FVKESK. The CDR3 is 14 residues long. Primed by a sample-barcoded 5' primer and a J-beta primer mix, a second PCR proceeded for 7 to 11 cycles. A template-switch adaptor containing 12 random nucleotides labeled each cDNA molecule. TCRdb processed the 5' RACE reads anew with MiXCR; each CDR3 protein has one entry. The table has some 800,000 distinct CDR3 sequences, roughly 25% seen once. These same data were also listed under a study on T cells of mothers and their children. From that study: Three healthy Caucasian mothers and their six children were the donors.

The gene calls are TRBV14 and TRBJ2-3; D gene unclear. Specimen: blood. The TCR was taken from a boy younger than 18 in good health. In DNA, the CDR3 is TGTGCCAGCAGCTGGCAGGAGAATGCAGATACGCAGTATTTT. Its translation is CASSWQENADTQYF.